The clone carrying this T cell receptor (beta chain) has only a few counts. TCRdb analysed the 5' RACE reads with MiXCR anew, one entry per CDR3 protein. The data contain roughly 450,000 distinct CDR3 sequences, approximately 18% of them singletons. These data are taken from a study of T-cell memory formation after mild COVID-19. Trimming stripped 9 bases from V and 3 bases from J, with 18 bases between. Germline CDR1 is MGHDK and CDR2 is SYGVNS. This CDR3 is 16 amino acids long. The chain couples TRBV25-1 to TRBJ2-6; D possibly corresponds to TRBD2 (6 bases). Source material: PBMCs or a T cell subset sorted from them (not recorded which). This TCR was sampled from a man in his late teens or twenties who had mild COVID-19 (a few samples of this study predate the infection). Cell type and time point are not known. CDR3 in DNA: TGTGCCAGATCCTTGGCGGGGCCTGGTGGGGCCAACGTCCTGACTTTC. Translated: CARSLAGPGGANVLTF.